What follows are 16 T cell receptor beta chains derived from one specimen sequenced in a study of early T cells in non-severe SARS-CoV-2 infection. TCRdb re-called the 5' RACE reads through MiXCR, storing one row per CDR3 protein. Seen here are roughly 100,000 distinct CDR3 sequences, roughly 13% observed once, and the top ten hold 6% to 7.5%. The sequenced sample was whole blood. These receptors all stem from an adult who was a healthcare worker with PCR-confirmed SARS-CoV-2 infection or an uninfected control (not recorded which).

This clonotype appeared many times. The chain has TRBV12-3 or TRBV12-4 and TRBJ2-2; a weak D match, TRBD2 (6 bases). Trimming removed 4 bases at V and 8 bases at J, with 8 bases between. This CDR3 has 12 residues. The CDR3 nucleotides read TGTGCCAGCAGTTCGGAGGGAGGGGAGCTGTTTTTT. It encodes CASSSEGGELFF.

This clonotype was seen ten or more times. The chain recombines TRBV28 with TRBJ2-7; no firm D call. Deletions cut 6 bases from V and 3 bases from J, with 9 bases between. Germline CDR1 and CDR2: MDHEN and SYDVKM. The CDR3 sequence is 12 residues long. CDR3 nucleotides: TGTGCCAGCAGCCTCTTTGGCTACGAGCAGTACTTC. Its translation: CASSLFGYEQYF.

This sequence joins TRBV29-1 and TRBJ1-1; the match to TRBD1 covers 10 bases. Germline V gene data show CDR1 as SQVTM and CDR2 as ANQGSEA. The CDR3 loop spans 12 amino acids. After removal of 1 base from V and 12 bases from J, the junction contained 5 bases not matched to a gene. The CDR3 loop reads CSVEGQGALTFF. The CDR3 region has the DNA TGCAGCGTTGAAGGACAGGGGGCTTTAACTTTCTTT.

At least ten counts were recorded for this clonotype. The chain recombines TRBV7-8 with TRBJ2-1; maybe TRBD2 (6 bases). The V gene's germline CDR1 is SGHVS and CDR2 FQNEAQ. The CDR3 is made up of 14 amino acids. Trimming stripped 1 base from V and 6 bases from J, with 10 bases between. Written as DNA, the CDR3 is TGTGCCAGCAGCTTAGGGGGGGTAGCCAATGAGCAGTTCTTC. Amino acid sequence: CASSLGGVANEQFF.

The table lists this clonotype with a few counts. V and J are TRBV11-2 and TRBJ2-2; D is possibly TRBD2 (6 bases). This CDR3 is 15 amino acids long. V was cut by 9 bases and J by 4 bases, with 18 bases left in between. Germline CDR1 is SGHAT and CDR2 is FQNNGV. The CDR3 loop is CARIRDLECTGELFF. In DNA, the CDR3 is TGTGCCAGAATCCGGGACTTGGAATGCACCGGGGAGCTGTTTTTT. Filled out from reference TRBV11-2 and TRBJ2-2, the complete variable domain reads EAGVAQSPRYKIIEKRQSVAFWCNPISGHATLYWYQQILGQGPKLLIQFQNNGVVDDSQLPKDRFSAERLKGVDSTLKIQPAKLEDSAVYLCARIRDLECTGELFFGEGSRLTVL.

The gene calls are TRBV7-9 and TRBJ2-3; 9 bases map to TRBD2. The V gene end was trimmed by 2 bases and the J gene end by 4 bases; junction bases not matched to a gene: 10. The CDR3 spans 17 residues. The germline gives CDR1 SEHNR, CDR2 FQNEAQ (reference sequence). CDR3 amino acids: CASSLRAGGRASDTQYF. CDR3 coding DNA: TGTGCCAGCAGCTTACGGGCAGGCGGGAGGGCCTCAGATACGCAGTATTTT.

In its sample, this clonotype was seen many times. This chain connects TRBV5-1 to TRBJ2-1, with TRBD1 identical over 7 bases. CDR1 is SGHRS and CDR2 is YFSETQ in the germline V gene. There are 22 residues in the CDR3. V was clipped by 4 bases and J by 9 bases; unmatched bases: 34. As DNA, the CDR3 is TGCGCCAGCAGCCCACGGACAGGATTGACAGGCTATCGACAATTAAAATCGGGTGAGCAGTTCTTC. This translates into CASSPRTGLTGYRQLKSGEQFF.

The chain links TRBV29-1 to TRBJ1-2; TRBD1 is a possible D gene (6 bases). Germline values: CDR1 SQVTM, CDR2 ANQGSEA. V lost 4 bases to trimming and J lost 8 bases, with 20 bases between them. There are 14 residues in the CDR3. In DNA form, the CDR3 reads TGCAGCGTTGTAGGCTGGGGGGCGCGACGCGGCTACACCTTC. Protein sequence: CSVVGWGARRGYTF.

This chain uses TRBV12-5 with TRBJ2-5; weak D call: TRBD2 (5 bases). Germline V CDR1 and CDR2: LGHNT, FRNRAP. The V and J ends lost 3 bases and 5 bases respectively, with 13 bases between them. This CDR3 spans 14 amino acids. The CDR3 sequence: CASGFPTSSETQYF. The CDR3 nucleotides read TGTGCTAGTGGTTTCCCAACTAGTTCCGAGACCCAGTACTTC.

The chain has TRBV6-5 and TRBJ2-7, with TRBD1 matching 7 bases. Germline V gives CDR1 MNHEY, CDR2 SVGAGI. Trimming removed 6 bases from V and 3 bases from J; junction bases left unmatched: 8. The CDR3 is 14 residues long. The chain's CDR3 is CASSPRQGFYEQYF. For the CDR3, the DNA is TGTGCCAGCAGCCCACGACAGGGATTCTACGAGCAGTACTTC.

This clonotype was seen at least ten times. The CDR3 region has the DNA TGTGCCAGCAGGATCGGGCAGGGGGCTGAAAAACTGTTTTTT. Translation gives CASRIGQGAEKLFF. The chain carries TRBV2 and TRBJ1-4; 8 bases match TRBD1. Germline CDR1 and CDR2: SNHLY and FYNNEI. The CDR3 contains 14 residues. Trimming cost V 6 bases and J 7 bases; bases outside gene matches: 7.

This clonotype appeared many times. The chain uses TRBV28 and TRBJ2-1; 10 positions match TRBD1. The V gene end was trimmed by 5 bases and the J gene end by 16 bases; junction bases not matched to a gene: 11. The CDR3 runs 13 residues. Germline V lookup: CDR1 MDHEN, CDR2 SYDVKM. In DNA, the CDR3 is TGTGCCAGCAGTCCACACAGGACAGGGGGAACTTTCTTC. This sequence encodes CASSPHRTGGTFF. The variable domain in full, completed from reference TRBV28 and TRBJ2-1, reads DVKVTQSSRYLVKRTGEKVFLECVQDMDHENMFWYRQDPGLGLRLIYFSYDVKMKEKGDIPEGYSVSREKKERFSLILESASTNQTSMYLCASSPHRTGGTFFGPGTRLTVL.

The chain's CDR3 is CSARMLAGLSSTDTQYF. The CDR3 coding sequence is TGCAGTGCTAGGATGCTAGCGGGTTTGTCTAGCACAGATACGCAGTATTTT. J is TRBJ2-3 and V is TRBV20-1; 8 bases fit TRBD2. Per the germline V gene, CDR1 is DFQATT and CDR2 is SNEGSKA (reference sequence). The V segment lost 3 bases and the J segment 0 bases; nucleotides outside the gene matches: 11. This CDR3 region has 17 residues.

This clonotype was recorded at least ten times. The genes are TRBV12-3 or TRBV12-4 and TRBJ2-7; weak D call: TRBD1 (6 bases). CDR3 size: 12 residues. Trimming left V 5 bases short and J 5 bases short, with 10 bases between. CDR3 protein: CASSDPGDEQYF. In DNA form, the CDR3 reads TGTGCCAGCAGTGACCCAGGGGACGAGCAGTACTTC.

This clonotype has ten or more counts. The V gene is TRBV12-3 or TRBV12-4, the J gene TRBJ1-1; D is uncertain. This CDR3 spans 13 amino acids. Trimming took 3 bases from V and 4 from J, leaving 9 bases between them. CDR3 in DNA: TGTGCCAGCAGTTTTGCGGGTAGCACTGAAGCTTTCTTT. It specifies CASSFAGSTEAFF.

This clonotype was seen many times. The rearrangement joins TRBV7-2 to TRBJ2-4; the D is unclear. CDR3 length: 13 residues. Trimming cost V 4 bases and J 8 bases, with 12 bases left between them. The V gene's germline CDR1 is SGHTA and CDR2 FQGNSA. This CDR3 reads CASSSGPVDIQYF. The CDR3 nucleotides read TGTGCCAGCAGCTCCGGCCCGGTGGACATTCAGTACTTC. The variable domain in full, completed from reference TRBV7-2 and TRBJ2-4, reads GAGVSQSPSNKVTEKGKDVELRCDPISGHTALYWYRQSLGQGLEFLIYFQGNSAPDKSGLPSDRFSAERTGGSVSTLTIQRTQQEDSAVYLCASSSGPVDIQYFGAGTRLSVL.